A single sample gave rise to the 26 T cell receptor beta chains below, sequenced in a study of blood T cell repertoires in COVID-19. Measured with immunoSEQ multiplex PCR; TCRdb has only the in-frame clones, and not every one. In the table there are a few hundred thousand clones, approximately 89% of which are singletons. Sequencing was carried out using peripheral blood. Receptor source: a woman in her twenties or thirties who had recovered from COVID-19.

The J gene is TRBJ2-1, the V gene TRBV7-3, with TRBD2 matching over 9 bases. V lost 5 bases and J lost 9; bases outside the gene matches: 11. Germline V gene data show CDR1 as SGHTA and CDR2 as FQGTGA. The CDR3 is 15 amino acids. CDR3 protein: CASSQSAGGYGEQFF. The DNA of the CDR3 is TGTGCCAGCAGCCAATCTGCGGGGGGGTACGGTGAGCAGTTCTTC.

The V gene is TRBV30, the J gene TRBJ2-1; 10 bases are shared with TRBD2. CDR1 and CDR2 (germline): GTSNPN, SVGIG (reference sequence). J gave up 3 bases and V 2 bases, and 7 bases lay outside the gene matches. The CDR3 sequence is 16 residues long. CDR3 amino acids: CAWSLQTSGFYNEQFF. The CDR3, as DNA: TGTGCCTGGAGTCTACAGACTAGCGGGTTCTACAATGAGCAGTTCTTC.

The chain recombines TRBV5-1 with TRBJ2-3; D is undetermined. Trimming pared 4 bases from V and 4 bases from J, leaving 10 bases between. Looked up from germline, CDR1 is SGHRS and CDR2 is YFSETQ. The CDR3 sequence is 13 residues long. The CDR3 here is CASSAQPADTQYF. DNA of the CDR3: TGCGCCAGCAGCGCACAGCCCGCAGATACGCAGTATTTT.

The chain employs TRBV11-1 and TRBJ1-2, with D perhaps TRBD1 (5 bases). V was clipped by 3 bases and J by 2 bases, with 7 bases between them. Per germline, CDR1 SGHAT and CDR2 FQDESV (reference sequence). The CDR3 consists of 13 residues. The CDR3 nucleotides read TGTGCCAGCAGCTTCGGGGGGAACTATGGCTACACCTTC. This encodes CASSFGGNYGYTF.

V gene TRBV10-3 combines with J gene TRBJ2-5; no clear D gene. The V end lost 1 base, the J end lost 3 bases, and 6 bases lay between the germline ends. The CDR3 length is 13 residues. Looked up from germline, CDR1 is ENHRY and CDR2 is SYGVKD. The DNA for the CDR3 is TGTGCCATCAGTGAGTTACCGGAAGAGACCCAGTACTTC. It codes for CAISELPEETQYF.

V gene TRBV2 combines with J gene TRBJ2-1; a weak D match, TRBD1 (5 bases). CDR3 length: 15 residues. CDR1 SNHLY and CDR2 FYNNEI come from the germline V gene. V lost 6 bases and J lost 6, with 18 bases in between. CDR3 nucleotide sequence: TGTGCCAGCAGCTTAACTCCATTCCAGGGCAATGAGCAGTTCTTC. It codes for CASSLTPFQGNEQFF.

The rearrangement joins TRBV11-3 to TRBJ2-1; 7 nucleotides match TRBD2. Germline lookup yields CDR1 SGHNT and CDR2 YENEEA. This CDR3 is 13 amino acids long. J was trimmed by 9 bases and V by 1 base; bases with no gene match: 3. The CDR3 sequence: CASSLGRGGEQFF. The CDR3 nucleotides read TGTGCCAGCAGCTTAGGCCGCGGGGGTGAGCAGTTCTTC.

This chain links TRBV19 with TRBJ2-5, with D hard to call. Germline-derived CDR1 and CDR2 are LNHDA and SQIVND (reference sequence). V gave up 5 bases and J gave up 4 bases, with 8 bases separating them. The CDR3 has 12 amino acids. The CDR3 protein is CASSVRGETQYF. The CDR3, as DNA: TGTGCCAGTAGTGTCCGAGGAGAGACCCAGTACTTC.

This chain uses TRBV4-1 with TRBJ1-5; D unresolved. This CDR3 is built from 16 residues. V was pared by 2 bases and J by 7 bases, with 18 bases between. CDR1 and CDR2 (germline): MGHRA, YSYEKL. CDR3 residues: CASSQIVSGPGQPQHF. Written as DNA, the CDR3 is TGCGCCAGCAGCCAAATCGTGTCGGGTCCGGGACAGCCCCAGCATTTT.

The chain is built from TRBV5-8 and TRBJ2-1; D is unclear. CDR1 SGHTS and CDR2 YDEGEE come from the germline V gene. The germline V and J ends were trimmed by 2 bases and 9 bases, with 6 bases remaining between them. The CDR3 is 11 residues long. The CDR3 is CASSFFSEQFF. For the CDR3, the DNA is TGTGCCAGCAGCTTTTTTAGTGAGCAGTTCTTC.

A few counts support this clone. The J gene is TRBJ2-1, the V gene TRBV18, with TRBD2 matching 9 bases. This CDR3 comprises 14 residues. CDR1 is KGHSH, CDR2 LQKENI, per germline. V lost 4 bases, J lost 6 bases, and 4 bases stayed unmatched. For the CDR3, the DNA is TGTGCCAGCTCACTTAGCGGGGGCAGCAATGAGCAGTTCTTC. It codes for CASSLSGGSNEQFF.

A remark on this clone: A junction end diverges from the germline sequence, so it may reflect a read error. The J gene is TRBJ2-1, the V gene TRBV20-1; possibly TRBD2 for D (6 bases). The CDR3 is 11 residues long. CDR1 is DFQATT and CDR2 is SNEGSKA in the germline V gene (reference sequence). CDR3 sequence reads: CSARDGGKEIF. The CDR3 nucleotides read TGCAGTGCTAGAGATGGAGGGAAGGAGATCTTC.

The CDR3 DNA is TGTGCCAGCAGCTTAGCTAGCGGGGGGTGGGATACGCAGTATTTT. This gives the protein CASSLASGGWDTQYF. V gene TRBV7-2 combines with J gene TRBJ2-3, with 10 bases lining up with TRBD2. The junction had 3 bases not matched to a gene; V was cut back by 0 bases and J by 6 bases. CDR1 is SGHTA, CDR2 FQGNSA, per germline. The CDR3 is made up of 15 amino acids.

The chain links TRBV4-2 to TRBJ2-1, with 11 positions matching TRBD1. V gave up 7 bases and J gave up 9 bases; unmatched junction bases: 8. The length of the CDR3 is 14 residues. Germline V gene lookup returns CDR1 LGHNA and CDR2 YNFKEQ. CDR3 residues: CASTPGQGVSEQFF. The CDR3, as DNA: TGTGCCAGCACTCCGGGACAGGGGGTCAGTGAGCAGTTCTTC.

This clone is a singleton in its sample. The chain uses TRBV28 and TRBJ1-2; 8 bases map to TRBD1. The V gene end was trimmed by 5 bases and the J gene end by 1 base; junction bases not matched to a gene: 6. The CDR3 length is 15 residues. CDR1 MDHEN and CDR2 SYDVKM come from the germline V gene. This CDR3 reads CASSIPTGDNYGYTF. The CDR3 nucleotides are TGTGCCAGCAGTATCCCGACAGGGGATAACTATGGCTACACCTTC.

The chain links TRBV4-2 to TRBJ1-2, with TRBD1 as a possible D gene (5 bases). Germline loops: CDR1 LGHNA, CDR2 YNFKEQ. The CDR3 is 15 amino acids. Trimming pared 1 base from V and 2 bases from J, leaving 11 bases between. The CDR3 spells CASSQVPGNNYGYTF. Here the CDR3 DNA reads TGTGCCAGCAGCCAAGTTCCAGGGAACAACTATGGCTACACCTTC.

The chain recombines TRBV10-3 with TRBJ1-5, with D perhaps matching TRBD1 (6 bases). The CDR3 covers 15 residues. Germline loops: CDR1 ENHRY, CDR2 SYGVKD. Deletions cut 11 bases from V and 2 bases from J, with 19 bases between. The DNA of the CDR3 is TGTGCCGTATCAGGGGAGGGGTTCGGCAATCAGCCCCAGCATTTT. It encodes CAVSGEGFGNQPQHF.

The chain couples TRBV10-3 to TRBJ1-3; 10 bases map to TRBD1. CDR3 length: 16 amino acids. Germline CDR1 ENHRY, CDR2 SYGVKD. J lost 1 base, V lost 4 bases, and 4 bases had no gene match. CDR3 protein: CAISGTGGWSGNTIYF. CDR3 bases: TGTGCCATCAGTGGGACAGGGGGTTGGTCTGGAAACACCATATATTTT.

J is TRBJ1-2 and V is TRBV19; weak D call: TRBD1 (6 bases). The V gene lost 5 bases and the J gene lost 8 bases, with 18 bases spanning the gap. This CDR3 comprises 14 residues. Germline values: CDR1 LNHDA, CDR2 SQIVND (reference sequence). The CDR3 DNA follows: TGTGCCAGTAGTTACAGGGTAGATCCTCGGGGCTACACCTTC. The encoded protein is CASSYRVDPRGYTF.

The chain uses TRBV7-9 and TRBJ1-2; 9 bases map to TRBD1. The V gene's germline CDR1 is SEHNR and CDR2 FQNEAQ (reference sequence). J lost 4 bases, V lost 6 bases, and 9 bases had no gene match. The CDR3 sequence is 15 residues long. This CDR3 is CASRPSGTGTYGYTF. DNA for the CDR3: TGTGCCAGCAGGCCATCCGGGACAGGGACCTATGGCTACACCTTC.

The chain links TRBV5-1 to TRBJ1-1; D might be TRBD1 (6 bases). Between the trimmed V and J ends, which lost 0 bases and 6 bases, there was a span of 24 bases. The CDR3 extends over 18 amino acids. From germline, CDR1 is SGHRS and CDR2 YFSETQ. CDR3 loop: CASSLGAGASNSLAEAFF. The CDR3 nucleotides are TGCGCCAGCAGCTTGGGGGCAGGGGCGTCAAATTCTCTGGCTGAAGCTTTCTTT. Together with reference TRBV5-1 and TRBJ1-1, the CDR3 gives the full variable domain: KAGVTQTPRYLIKTRGQQVTLSCSPISGHRSVSWYQQTPGQGLQFLFEYFSETQRNKGNFPGRFSGRQFSNSRSEMNVSTLELGDSALYLCASSLGAGASNSLAEAFFGQGTRLTVV.

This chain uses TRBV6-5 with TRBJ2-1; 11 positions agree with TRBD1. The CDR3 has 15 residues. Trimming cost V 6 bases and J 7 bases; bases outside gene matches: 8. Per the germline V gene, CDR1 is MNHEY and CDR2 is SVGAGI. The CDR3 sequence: CASSSPGQGVNEQFF. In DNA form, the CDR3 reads TGTGCCAGCAGCTCGCCGGGACAGGGGGTTAATGAGCAGTTCTTC.

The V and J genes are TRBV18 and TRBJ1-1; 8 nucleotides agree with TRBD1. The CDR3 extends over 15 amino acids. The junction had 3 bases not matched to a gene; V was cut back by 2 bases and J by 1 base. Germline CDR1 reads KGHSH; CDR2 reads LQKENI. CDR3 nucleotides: TGTGCCAGCTCACCATGGGACAGGTCGAACACTGAAGCTTTCTTT. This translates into CASSPWDRSNTEAFF.

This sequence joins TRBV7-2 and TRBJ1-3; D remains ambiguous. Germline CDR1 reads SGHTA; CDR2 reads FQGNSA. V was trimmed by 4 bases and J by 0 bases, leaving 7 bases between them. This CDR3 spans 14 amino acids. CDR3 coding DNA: TGTGCCAGCAGCTCCCTAGGCTCTGGAAACACCATATATTTT. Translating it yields CASSSLGSGNTIYF.

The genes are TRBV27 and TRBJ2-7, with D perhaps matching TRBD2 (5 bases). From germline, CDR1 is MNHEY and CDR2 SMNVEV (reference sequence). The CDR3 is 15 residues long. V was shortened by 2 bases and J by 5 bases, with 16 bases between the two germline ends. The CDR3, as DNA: TGTGCCAGCAGTTTAAGGATCTCGGGATTTAACGAGCAGTACTTC. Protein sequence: CASSLRISGFNEQYF.

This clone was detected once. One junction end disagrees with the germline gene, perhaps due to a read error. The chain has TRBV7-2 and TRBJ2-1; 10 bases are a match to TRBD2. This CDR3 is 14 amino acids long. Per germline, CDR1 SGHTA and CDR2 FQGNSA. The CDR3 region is CASSSGGGYDEQFF. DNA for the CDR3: TGTGCCAGCAGCAGCGGGGGGGGCTACGATGAGCAGTTCTTC.